What follows describes a single TCR beta chain. These data are taken from a study of blood T cell repertoires in COVID-19. In the source study's methods: Cell counts per sample came from amplifying reference gene primers. Generated by immunoSEQ multiplex PCR, the TCRdb table keeps only in-frame clones and is missing some. The V and J calls and clone size are taken from that table; D and trimming were inferred from the DNA. The table shows about 270,000 clones, with roughly 86% occurring only once. V lost 4 bases to trimming and J lost 0 bases, with 13 bases between them. The CDR3 runs to 15 residues. Germline CDR1 and CDR2: SGHDN and FVKESK.

Sequencing input: peripheral blood. This clonotype was obtained from a woman in her forties or fifties with acute or convalescent COVID-19. The J gene is TRBJ2-7, the V gene TRBV14, with D unclear. The CDR3 DNA reads TGTGCCAGCAGCCTTTCGACTTACTTCTCCTACGAGCAGTACTTC. It specifies CASSLSTYFSYEQYF.